This T cell receptor (beta chain) originates from a study of human T cells and chemical hapten exposure. Turning to the study itself: A mostly female patient group had alopecia areata, totalis or universalis.

Time point reported: pre-sensitization, week 0. Treatment in this sample: therapeutic diphenylcyclopropenone sensitization with weekly scalp DPC. MiXCR was run by TCRdb on the RACE reads, yielding one entry per CDR3 protein. The sample consists of more than 250,000 distinct CDR3 sequences, about 9.4% of them appearing once. CDR1 and CDR2 from the germline V gene are MDHEN and SYDVKM. CDR3 length equals 19 residues. V lost 7 bases, J lost 4 bases, and 22 bases stayed unmatched. The sequenced sample was whole blood, obtained in connection with sensitization to the hapten diphenylcyclopropenone (DPC). This TCR was sampled from a woman aged 35 to 49 with alopecia areata. Some clones in this sample may be carry-over from other donors' samples. The V gene is TRBV28, the J gene TRBJ1-1, with 9 bases identical to TRBD1. This chain's CDR3 is CASTRSSGGQGGYSTEAFF. CDR3 in DNA: TGTGCCAGCACCCGATCTTCCGGGGGACAGGGAGGGTACAGCACTGAAGCTTTCTTT.